The clone carrying this T cell receptor beta chain showed up just once. The target antigen is unknown. With 0 bases clipped from V and 4 bases from J, the junction kept 5 bases outside the gene matches. The CDR3 contains 16 residues. Germline lookup yields CDR1 KGHSH and CDR2 LQKENI. These data come from a study of cytomegalovirus exposure and HLA in healthy donors. Both 60 Vbeta primers and 13 Jbeta primers went into the PCR. Some clones are missing from TCRdb's copy, which holds only in-frame ones; the method was immunoSEQ multiplex PCR. The data hold roughly 90,000 clones, with about 80% observed a single time. Study observations and caveats: TCR sequences were mostly rare, though some public TCRs occurred in many donors. Segments of the TCR beta V type were, in most cases, productive about 87% or about 30% of the time in an earlier analysis.

The chain employs TRBV18 and TRBJ2-1; 8 nucleotides match TRBD2. Sequencing was performed on PBMCs. The TCR was taken from a man aged 30 to 45 in good health and CMV-seronegative. The CDR3 is CASSPPGRGDYNEQFF. CDR3 nucleotides: TGTGCCAGCTCACCACCGGGGCGGGGGGATTACAATGAGCAGTTCTTC.